Here is one T cell receptor (beta chain) with its context. This clone was counted a single time. Its antigen is unknown. No base quality information exists; no much larger clone differs at one position. Interpreted using the paper, the time point label stands for: baseline before first vaccination. Samples from vaccinated people were obtained from the UK trials COV001 and COV002, which included a single-blind randomized controlled phase 2/3 trial of AZD1222 (ChAdOx1 nCoV-19) in healthy adults. For TCRbeta chain sequencing, PBMC samples were collected from trial participants at day 0 and at day 28 after the second dose. This entry belongs to a study of T cell responses to AZD1222 COVID-19 vaccine (TCRdb year 2021). Looking at the study overall: AZD1222 recipients whose second dose came at about 4 weeks and those whose second dose came at about 12 weeks were combined into one group, since spike-specific TCR depth and breadth did not differ between the two schedules. A total of 230 to 250 trial participants underwent TCR sequencing, of whom roughly 210 had received two doses of AZD1222 and roughly 26 had received two doses of the MenACWY control vaccine. Enrollment into the trials was organized by age into subgroups of 18-55, 56-69 and 70-plus years, and those subgroups contained approximately 160, 26 and 62 TCR-sequenced participants, respectively. Here is what the overall study found, with its caveats: Only 5 to 7 AZD1222 recipients were SARS-CoV-2 seropositive at baseline, limiting conclusions about previously exposed vaccinees. After two AZD1222 doses, spike-specific TCR breadth and depth were significantly higher than at day 0 and than in MenACWY recipients. In the small 56-69-year group, the increase in depth fell short of significance, most likely because of low power. Reportedly, almost half of the unique spike-specific TCRs recognized epitopes lying outside the regions that are mutated in the B.1.351 and B.1.1.7 variants. Participants were mostly white British, with more females than males. The authors suggested clonal diversity may have been underestimated. Because no samples from the day 14 peak response were available, repertoires could be characterized only after the peak T cell response. CD4 TCRs associated with the vaccine covered the entire spike protein, and the dominant responses were in regions 160-218 and 743-854.

The CDR3 regions of human TCRbeta chains were subjected to immunosequencing. On the study's bioinformatics: Repertoire TCRs were checked for matches against a reference library of SARS-CoV-2-specific TCRs that had been generated using the MIRA antigen-specificity platform. Breadth was defined as the fraction of unique TCRs that were SARS-CoV-2-associated. Depth was defined as the fraction of total T cells that were SARS-CoV-2-associated. Using the MIRA data, each spike-specific TCR was assigned both to the spike region to which the TCR was reactive and to a CD4 or CD8 class. Log10-transformed breadth and depth values were compared by one-way ANOVA with Sidak's multiple comparisons tests. The immuneACCESS repertoire file appears here via TCRdb, limited to in-frame rearrangements. These files lack a portion of the clones; in checked studies, under half of the deficit traces to unresolved V genes, and the cause of the others is not known. For V, J and clone size, that table is used; D and trimming come from the DNA. The sample data list about 140,000 clones, and 70% to 90% of these were observed just once. More than 2.5% of the sample comes from the top ten.

Including cysteine and phenylalanine, the CDR3 has 11 amino acids. Only the CDR3 part of the read is kept: 33 bases, read in frame from the first base. Deletion took 6 bases off V and 9 bases off J, with a span of 9 bases between the germline ends. From a lookup of the germline V gene, CDR1 and CDR2 are MNHEY and SVGEGT. This specimen consisted of peripheral blood, obtained on day 0 of AZD1222 vaccination. This chain is built from TRBV6-2 or TRBV6-3 and TRBJ1-5; too little of a D gene remains to name it. The TCR sequence derives from an adult in good health. In nucleotides, the sequence is TGTGCCAGCAGCTCGTTAGGGCCCCAGCATTTT. This sequence encodes CASSSLGPQHF.